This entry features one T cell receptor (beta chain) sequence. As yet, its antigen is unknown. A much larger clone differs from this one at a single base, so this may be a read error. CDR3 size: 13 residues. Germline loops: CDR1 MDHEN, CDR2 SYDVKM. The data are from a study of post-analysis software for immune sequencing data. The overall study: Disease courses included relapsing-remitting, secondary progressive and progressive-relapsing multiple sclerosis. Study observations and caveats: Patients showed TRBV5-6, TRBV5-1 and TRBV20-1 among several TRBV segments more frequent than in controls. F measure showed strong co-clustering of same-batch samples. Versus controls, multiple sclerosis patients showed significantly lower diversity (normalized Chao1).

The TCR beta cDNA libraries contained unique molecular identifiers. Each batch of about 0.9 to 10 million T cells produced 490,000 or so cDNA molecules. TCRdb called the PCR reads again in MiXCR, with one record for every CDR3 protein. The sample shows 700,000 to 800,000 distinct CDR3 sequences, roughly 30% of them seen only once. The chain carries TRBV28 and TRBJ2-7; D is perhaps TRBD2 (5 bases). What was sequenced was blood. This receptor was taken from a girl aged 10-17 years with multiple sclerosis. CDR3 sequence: CTSSEGPLYEQYF. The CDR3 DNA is TGTACCAGCAGTGAGGGCCCCCTATACGAGCAGTACTTC. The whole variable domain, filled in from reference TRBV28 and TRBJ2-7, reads DVKVTQSSRYLVKRTGEKVFLECVQDMDHENMFWYRQDPGLGLRLIYFSYDVKMKEKGDIPEGYSVSREKKERFSLILESASTNQTSMYLCTSSEGPLYEQYFGPGTRLTVT.